What follows are 17 T cell receptor beta chains derived from one specimen sequenced in a study of beta chain features in type 1 diabetes (dated by TCRdb to 2017 to 2018). What the authors observed across the whole study: A moderate but significant shortening of TCRB CDR3 length was observed in type 1 diabetes patients in all four CD4+ subsets.

Library preparation was by the immunoSEQ multiplex PCR assay. The High Capacity cDNA Reverse Transcription Kit was used to reverse transcribe all of the isolated RNA, meaning that expressed TCRB transcripts were what got sequenced. TCRdb carries this immuneACCESS record with in-frame sequences only. Its versions omit some clonotypes, under half of them owing to an unresolved V gene in the studies checked, with the rest unexplained. The sample includes 150,000 to 180,000 clones, with about 9.4% observed a single time. The ten top clones hold more than 0.45% of the sample. The antigens of these receptors remain unknown. Sample: central memory CD4+ T cells from blood. The receptors derive from a man in his thirties or forties with type 1 diabetes.

This clone was seen only a few times. The chain couples TRBV7-9 to TRBJ1-2; tentative D call: TRBD1 (6 bases). V was clipped by 4 bases and J by 3 bases, with 6 bases between them. Germline-derived CDR1 and CDR2 are SEHNR and FQNEAQ (reference sequence). The CDR3 totals 12 residues. The CDR3 coding sequence is TGTGCCAGCAGCTGGACAGACTATGGCTACACCTTC. This codes for CASSWTDYGYTF.

V is TRBV11-2 and J is TRBJ2-3; 7 nucleotides match TRBD1. The J segment lost 9 bases and the V segment lost 1 base, leaving 4 bases of the junction unmatched. The V gene's germline CDR1 is SGHAT and CDR2 FQNNGV. The CDR3 runs to 13 residues. Here the CDR3 DNA reads TGTGCCAGCAGCTTAGGCAACAGGGGCACGCAGTATTTT. Its translation: CASSLGNRGTQYF.

Only a few counts were recorded for this clone. This rearrangement joins TRBV25-1 to TRBJ2-3; 8 nucleotides agree with TRBD2. The CDR3 is 14 residues long. V gave up 8 bases and J gave up 8 bases; unmatched junction bases: 12. CDR1 is MGHDK and CDR2 is SYGVNS in the germline V gene. The CDR3 spells CASGRRAREGTQYF. The DNA for the CDR3 is TGTGCCAGCGGGAGACGGGCCCGGGAGGGTACGCAGTATTTT.

There are a few counts of this clone. V usage is TRBV28 and J usage is TRBJ1-2; possible D gene TRBD1, 5 bases. With 3 bases removed from V and 5 bases from J, the gap between germline ends came to 16 bases. CDR1 is MDHEN and CDR2 is SYDVKM in the germline V gene. The length of the CDR3 is 15 residues. In nucleotides, the CDR3 is TGTGCCAGCAGTTTGCTGGGGCTCGCCGGGTATGGCTACACCTTC. Protein product: CASSLLGLAGYGYTF.

The V and J genes are TRBV7-9 and TRBJ2-7, with 11 bases aligning to TRBD2. This CDR3 region has 14 residues. The V gene's germline CDR1 is SEHNR and CDR2 FQNEAQ (reference sequence). The J segment lost 4 bases and the V segment lost 2 bases, leaving 1 base of the junction unmatched. The CDR3 sequence: CASSLLAGGYEQYF. The CDR3 DNA follows: TGTGCCAGCAGCTTACTAGCGGGAGGTTACGAGCAGTACTTC.

This clone was observed a few times. The V gene is TRBV4-3, the J gene TRBJ2-7, with D possibly being TRBD1 (5 bases). Trimming shortened V by 0 bases and J by 3 bases, and 12 bases separated the two germline ends. The germline V gene has CDR1 LGHNA and CDR2 YSLEER. This CDR3 contains 15 residues. The CDR3 spells CASSQDIGRDYEQYF. DNA of the CDR3: TGCGCCAGCAGCCAAGATATAGGCAGGGACTACGAGCAGTACTTC.

This clone was detected only a few times. The genes are TRBV10-3 and TRBJ1-5, with a possible D match to TRBD1 (5 bases). The CDR3 length is 14 residues. Germline V gene lookup returns CDR1 ENHRY and CDR2 SYGVKD. V was pared by 2 bases and J by 6 bases, with 11 bases between. The CDR3 nucleotides are TGTGCCATCAGTGAGGATCGTAGGGGTCAGCCCCAGCATTTT. Translating it yields CAISEDRRGQPQHF.

This clone has just a few counts. J is TRBJ1-5 and V is TRBV10-3, with unresolved D. Trimming pared 2 bases from V and 9 bases from J, leaving 8 bases between. Looked up from germline, CDR1 is ENHRY and CDR2 is SYGVKD. The CDR3 covers 12 residues. The CDR3 DNA reads TGTGCCATCAGTGAGGAGGAACGGCCCCAGCATTTT. Its translation is CAISEEERPQHF.

This clone showed up just a few times. The CDR3, as DNA: TGTGCCAGCAGCTTTAAACACTACGAGCAGTACTTC. Residues: CASSFKHYEQYF. The genes are TRBV7-9 and TRBJ2-7; D unresolved. V was cut by 3 bases and J by 3 bases, with 6 bases left in between. This CDR3 is built from 12 residues. Germline values: CDR1 SEHNR, CDR2 FQNEAQ (reference sequence).

The chain joins TRBV30 to TRBJ2-5, with a tentative D call TRBD1 (5 bases). The J call is in doubt because the DNA end fits TRBJ2-7 better. This CDR3 spans 12 amino acids. The germline V gene has CDR1 GTSNPN and CDR2 SVGIG (reference sequence). The CDR3 protein is CAWSADSYEQYF. The CDR3 DNA follows: TGTGCCTGGAGTGCCGACAGCTACGAGCAGTACTTC.

This clone was picked up a small number of times. The rearrangement joins TRBV11-1 to TRBJ2-3; D not resolved. CDR1 SGHAT and CDR2 FQDESV come from the germline V gene (reference sequence). Trimming stripped 5 bases from V and 2 bases from J, with 5 bases between. The CDR3 contains 12 residues. The CDR3 loop is CASSRYTDTQYF. DNA of the CDR3: TGTGCCAGCAGCCGGTACACAGATACGCAGTATTTT.

This clone turned up a few times. The CDR3 protein is CASTLPTSGIREQYF. Here the CDR3 DNA reads TGTGCCAGCACCCTTCCGACTAGCGGGATACGCGAGCAGTACTTC. This chain connects TRBV28 to TRBJ2-7; 11 bases agree with TRBD2. CDR3 size: 15 residues. Germline-derived CDR1 and CDR2 are MDHEN and SYDVKM. V shed 7 bases and J 6 bases; nucleotides not matched to a gene: 11.

This clone was observed a few times. The rearrangement joins TRBV19 to TRBJ2-1, with 8 bases lining up with TRBD2. The CDR3 extends over 15 amino acids. In germline, CDR1 is LNHDA, CDR2 SQIVND (reference sequence). V lost 5 bases to trimming and J lost 6 bases; unmatched junction nucleotides: 9. CDR3 residues: CASSAGTRFTNEQFF. DNA for the CDR3: TGTGCCAGTAGTGCTGGGACTAGATTCACCAATGAGCAGTTCTTC.

J is TRBJ2-1 and V is TRBV19; D perhaps matches TRBD1 (6 bases). This CDR3 comprises 13 residues. V was cut by 4 bases and J by 3 bases, with 7 bases left in between. Germline values: CDR1 LNHDA, CDR2 SQIVND (reference sequence). CDR3: CASSRQDYNEQFF. The CDR3 DNA sequence: TGTGCCAGTAGTAGACAGGACTACAATGAGCAGTTCTTC.

This clone was counted only a few times. The CDR3 DNA sequence: TGCGCCAGCAGCCAAATTCAAGTACTACAGGTGGCGGGAACTACTAATGAAAAACTGTTTTTT. It codes for CASSQIQVLQVAGTTNEKLFF. The chain is built from TRBV4-1 and TRBJ1-4, with a weak D call TRBD1 (5 bases). Deletions cut 2 bases from V and 2 bases from J, with 27 bases between. The CDR3 has 21 residues. Germline values: CDR1 MGHRA, CDR2 YSYEKL.

The V and J genes are TRBV11-2 and TRBJ2-7; 11 bases map to TRBD2. V trimming: 5 bases; J trimming: 0 bases; junction bases outside the gene matches: 9. CDR1 is SGHAT, CDR2 FQNNGV, per germline. This CDR3 spans 17 amino acids. The chain's CDR3 is CASSPQGLADYSYEQYF. Here the CDR3 DNA reads TGTGCCAGCAGCCCCCAGGGACTAGCGGATTACTCCTACGAGCAGTACTTC.

This clone was recorded a few times. The chain uses TRBV5-1 and TRBJ1-2; 10 positions agree with TRBD1. The ends lost 3 bases at V and 6 bases at J; junction bases unmatched: 2. CDR1 and CDR2 (germline): SGHRS, YFSETQ. This CDR3 has 13 amino acids. CDR3 in amino acids: CASSSGQGDGYTF. In DNA, the CDR3 is TGCGCCAGCAGCTCTGGACAGGGGGATGGCTACACCTTC.